Given below is one T cell receptor beta chain in context. This sample is drawn from a study of CD8 T cells in Susac syndrome. Random-hexamer reverse transcription was applied to about 0.45 to 1 ug RNA. TCRdb independently ran MiXCR on the immunoSEQ multiplex PCR reads; one entry per CDR3 protein. The profile shows 200,000 to 300,000 distinct CDR3 sequences, 90% to 95% of them singletons. Germline values: CDR1 KGHDR, CDR2 SFDVKD. Trimming stripped 1 base from V and 7 bases from J, with 16 bases between. CDR3 size: 16 residues. The sequenced sample was CD4+ T cells from PBMCs. The V gene is TRBV24-1, the J gene TRBJ2-1, with no clear D. The clonotype was recovered from a human donor with multiple sclerosis. CDR3 protein: CATSDFNGLITNEQFF. The DNA of the CDR3 is TGTGCCACCAGTGATTTCAACGGTCTAATAACAAATGAGCAGTTCTTC.